The rows below give T cell receptor beta chains drawn from one sample of a study of blood T cell repertoires in COVID-19. TCRdb keeps only in-frame clones here, not all; method: immunoSEQ multiplex PCR. Among about 220,000 clones listed, about 82% were seen once. The specimen sequenced was peripheral blood. These receptor sequences come from a woman in her seventies with COVID-19, enrolled during active disease. The CDR3 runs from the conserved cysteine through the conserved F or W. D genes are given only for firm matches. A clone size is listed for some rows: how often the clone was seen (once, few, many), or a class if it is expanded.

D gene	V gene	J gene	clone size	CDR3 protein	CDR3 DNA
TRBD1	TRBV2	TRBJ1-4	.	CASTGAGGPTNEKLFF	TGTGCCAGCACCGGGGCAGGGGGTCCAACTAATGAAAAACTGTTTTTT
TRBD1	TRBV2	TRBJ1-2	few	CASSEPGGYGYTF	TGTGCCAGCAGTGAACCAGGGGGCTATGGCTACACCTTC
.	TRBV9	TRBJ1-1	.	CASSGGVTNTEAFF	TGTGCCAGCAGTGGGGGGGTAACGAACACTGAAGCTTTCTTT
TRBD1	TRBV2	TRBJ1-1	.	CASSYRGLTEAFF	TGTGCCAGCAGTTACAGGGGGCTCACTGAAGCTTTCTTT
TRBD1	TRBV18	TRBJ1-2	.	CASSPGTGYNYGYTF	TGTGCCAGCTCACCTGGGACAGGTTATAACTATGGCTACACCTTC
.	TRBV27	TRBJ2-5	once	CASSFRASQETQYF	TGTGCCAGCAGTTTCAGGGCCTCCCAAGAGACCCAGTACTTC
.	TRBV7-9	TRBJ2-7	.	CASSFGIGQLYYEQYF	TGTGCCAGCAGCTTTGGAATAGGACAGCTCTACTACGAGCAGTACTTC
TRBD2	TRBV6-2/TRBV6-3	TRBJ2-1	once	CASSLIAGPYNEQFF	TGTGCCAGCAGTTTAATAGCGGGGCCGTACAATGAGCAGTTCTTC
.	TRBV3-1/TRBV3-2	TRBJ2-5	.	CASSPKQGRQETQYF	TGTGCCAGCAGCCCCAAGCAGGGCAGACAAGAGACCCAGTACTTC
.	TRBV7-3	TRBJ1-1	.	CASSLEAGFKTEAFF	TGTGCCAGCAGCTTAGAGGCGGGTTTCAAGACTGAAGCTTTCTTT
.	TRBV7-9	TRBJ2-1	.	CASSRTGRGYNEQFF	TGTGCCAGCAGTCGTACAGGGCGCGGTTACAATGAGCAGTTCTTC
.	TRBV30	TRBJ1-5	.	CAWSGQGNQPQHF	TGTGCCTGGAGTGGGCAGGGAAATCAGCCCCAGCATTTT
TRBD1	TRBV6-4	TRBJ1-1	few	CASRRQGAGDTEAFF	TGTGCCAGCAGGAGGCAGGGGGCAGGGGACACTGAAGCTTTCTTT
TRBD2	TRBV5-1	TRBJ2-7	.	CASSPGTSYITYEQYF	TGCGCCAGCAGCCCGGGGACTAGCTACATAACCTACGAGCAGTACTTC
.	TRBV6-5	TRBJ2-4	.	CASSQQGGGNIQYF	TGTGCCAGCAGTCAACAGGGGGGAGGGAACATTCAGTACTTC
TRBD1	TRBV6-6	TRBJ1-3	once	CASSYFMTGSGNTIYF	TGTGCCAGCAGTTACTTTATGACAGGGTCTGGAAACACCATATATTTT
TRBD1	TRBV27	TRBJ1-2	.	CASSPGQGFGGYTF	TGTGCCAGCAGTCCGGGACAGGGTTTCGGTGGCTACACCTTC
.	TRBV11-2	TRBJ2-7	.	CASSLVGGYEQYF	TGTGCCAGCAGCTTAGTTGGAGGGTACGAGCAGTACTTC
.	TRBV6-2/TRBV6-3	TRBJ1-2	.	CASSPTRYGYTF	TGTGCCAGCAGCCCTACTCGTTACGGCTACACCTTC
TRBD1	TRBV25-1	TRBJ2-4	.	CASSGDRDKNIQYF	TGTGCCAGCAGTGGGGACAGGGACAAAAACATTCAGTACTTC
TRBD1	TRBV12-3/TRBV12-4	TRBJ1-1	.	CASSRTGGTEAFF	TGTGCCAGCAGCCGAACAGGGGGCACTGAAGCTTTCTTT
TRBD1	TRBV7-9	TRBJ1-3	once	CASSPEQGRGNTIYF	TGTGCCAGCAGCCCCGAACAGGGGAGGGGAAACACCATATATTTT
TRBD1	TRBV4-2	TRBJ1-2	.	CASSQEGQGYGYTF	TGTGCCAGCAGCCAGGAGGGACAGGGCTATGGCTACACCTTC
.	TRBV7-2	TRBJ1-2	.	CASSLAAGYGYTF	TGTGCCAGCAGCTTAGCGGCGGGGTATGGCTACACCTTC
.	TRBV20-1	TRBJ1-3	.	CSASIGGASSSGNTIYF	TGCAGTGCTAGTATAGGGGGGGCCAGCAGTTCTGGAAACACCATATATTTT
TRBD2	TRBV7-2	TRBJ2-5	few	CASSLSRTSGSGETQYF	TGTGCCAGCAGCTTATCCCGGACTAGCGGGAGTGGAGAGACCCAGTACTTC
TRBD1	TRBV30	TRBJ1-6	once	CAWRIRDRDNSPLHF	TGTGCCTGGAGGATCCGGGACAGAGATAATTCACCCCTCCACTTT
TRBD1	TRBV6-5	TRBJ1-4	.	CASRWDRQNNEKLFF	TGTGCCAGCAGATGGGACAGGCAGAATAATGAAAAACTGTTTTTT
.	TRBV7-2	TRBJ1-5	.	CASSLGTGMGHQPQHF	TGTGCCAGCAGCTTGGGAACGGGGATGGGTCATCAGCCCCAGCATTTT
TRBD1	TRBV2	TRBJ1-2	once	CASIRQGAGVDGYTF	TGTGCCAGCATTAGACAGGGGGCCGGTGTGGATGGCTACACCTTC
TRBD2	TRBV4-1	TRBJ2-5	.	CASSRSGGAQETQYF	TGCGCCAGCAGCCGTAGCGGGGGGGCCCAAGAGACCCAGTACTTC
.	TRBV2	TRBJ1-1	.	CASRSQGSGTEAFF	TGTGCCAGCAGATCACAGGGCTCGGGGACTGAAGCTTTCTTT
.	TRBV19	TRBJ1-6	.	CASSIGAGDSPLHF	TGTGCCAGTAGTATAGGGGCAGGGGACTCACCCCTCCACTTT
.	TRBV11-1	TRBJ1-3	.	CASSFSQGTGNTIYF	TGTGCCAGCAGCTTTTCCCAGGGTACGGGAAACACCATATATTTT
TRBD2	TRBV29-1	TRBJ2-1	few	CSVEAVAGNEQFF	TGCAGCGTTGAGGCGGTAGCGGGGAATGAGCAGTTCTTC
TRBD1	TRBV11-2	TRBJ2-5	.	CASSLGQGRETQYF	TGTGCCAGCAGCTTAGGACAGGGGAGGGAGACCCAGTACTTC
.	TRBV20-1	TRBJ1-2	.	CSASGSNPVPYYGYTF	TGCAGTGCTAGTGGTAGCAACCCAGTCCCCTATTATGGCTACACCTTC
.	TRBV5-1	TRBJ1-4	.	CASSLSVQGRTNEKLFF	TGCGCCAGCAGCTTGAGTGTACAGGGTCGGACTAATGAAAAACTGTTTTTT
TRBD2	TRBV27	TRBJ2-1	.	CASSRSGRWYNEQFF	TGTGCCAGCAGTCGGAGCGGGAGATGGTACAATGAGCAGTTCTTC
TRBD2	TRBV24-1	TRBJ2-5	.	CATSEPNREGMEVETQYF	TGTGCCACCAGTGAACCTAACCGGGAGGGAATGGAAGTGGAGACCCAGTACTTC
.	TRBV9	TRBJ1-2	.	CASSVGNRADGYTF	TGTGCCAGCAGCGTAGGGAACAGGGCGGATGGCTACACCTTC
TRBD1	TRBV9	TRBJ2-3	.	CASSPRTGGNTDTQYF	TGTGCCAGCAGCCCCCGGACAGGGGGCAACACAGATACGCAGTATTTT
.	TRBV4-1	TRBJ2-3	many	CASSQPMSAGGGTDTQYF	TGCGCCAGCAGCCAACCCATGTCGGCGGGCGGGGGCACAGATACGCAGTATTTT
.	TRBV5-4	TRBJ1-1	.	CASSPRPNTEAFF	TGTGCCAGCAGCCCCCGTCCGAACACTGAAGCTTTCTTT
.	TRBV5-1	TRBJ1-1	.	CASSLGQTNTEAFF	TGCGCCAGCAGCTTAGGACAGACGAACACTGAAGCTTTCTTT
.	TRBV4-2	TRBJ1-4	.	CASSRTDTSTNEKLFF	TGTGCCAGCAGCCGTACGGACACCTCAACTAATGAAAAACTGTTTTTT
TRBD2	TRBV5-4	TRBJ2-3	once	CASSLGSSGSTYTDTQYF	TGTGCCAGCAGCTTGGGATCTAGCGGGTCCACCTACACAGATACGCAGTATTTT
.	TRBV7-3	TRBJ2-3	.	CASSLRLSSRDTQYF	TGTGCCAGCAGCTTACGACTCTCCTCCCGAGATACGCAGTATTTT
.	TRBV7-6	TRBJ1-2	.	CASSLASDYGYTF	TGTGCCAGCAGCTTAGCCAGTGATTATGGCTACACCTTC
TRBD1	TRBV29-1	TRBJ1-1	once	CSGTGQANGEAFF	TGCAGCGGCACCGGACAGGCGAACGGTGAAGCTTTCTTT
.	TRBV9	TRBJ1-2	.	CASTLTDSRHGYTF	TGTGCCAGCACCCTTACGGACTCTAGGCATGGCTACACCTTC
.	TRBV3-1/TRBV3-2	TRBJ1-6	once	CASSQLQQGYSPLHF	TGTGCCAGCAGCCAACTACAACAGGGTTACTCACCCCTCCACTTT